The sequence of this T cell receptor beta chain was determined in a study of early T cells in non-severe SARS-CoV-2 infection. Individual cDNA molecules received unique molecular identifiers during library preparation. One entry per CDR3 protein, called by TCRdb with MiXCR from the 5' RACE reads. The table records 56,000 or so distinct CDR3 sequences, about 10% of them present only once. This clonotype was seen a few times. This CDR3 is built from 15 residues. Per germline, CDR1 SGHAT and CDR2 FQNNGV. J lost 0 bases, V lost 5 bases, and 6 bases had no gene match. The rearrangement uses TRBV11-2 and TRBJ2-7, with 8 bases matching TRBD1. The sample was whole blood. This sequence was found in an adult who was a healthcare worker with PCR-confirmed SARS-CoV-2 infection or an uninfected control (not recorded which). The chain's CDR3 is CASSDRDRNSYEQYF. CDR3 nucleotide sequence: TGTGCCAGCAGCGACCGGGACAGGAACTCCTACGAGCAGTACTTC.